One and the same sample provided the 14 T cell receptor beta chains below, sequenced in a study of T cell responses to AZD1222 COVID-19 vaccine. Repertoires were generated with immunoSEQ multiplex PCR, while TCRdb's copy carries only in-frame clones and drops some. The sample has 90,000 to 150,000 clones; around 83% are singletons. Sequencing was performed on peripheral blood, taken 28 days after the second AZD1222 dose. These receptors originate from an adult who received the AZD1222 COVID-19 vaccine.

The gene calls are TRBV7-2 and TRBJ1-2; D uncertain. CDR3 length equals 12 residues. V was trimmed by 3 bases and J by 8 bases, leaving 10 bases between them. CDR1 is SGHTA, CDR2 FQGNSA, per germline. The CDR3 sequence: CASSFYVQGYTF. Here the CDR3 DNA reads TGTGCCAGCAGCTTCTATGTGCAGGGCTACACCTTC.

This sequence joins TRBV27 and TRBJ1-1, with 7 bases lining up with TRBD1. This CDR3 is 14 amino acids long. CDR1 is MNHEY and CDR2 is SMNVEV in the germline V gene (reference sequence). V gave up 5 bases and J gave up 2 bases; unmatched junction bases: 5. The CDR3 coding sequence is TGTGCCAGCAGTATCAGGGGGTTTAACACTGAAGCTTTCTTT. This sequence encodes CASSIRGFNTEAFF.

Here the CDR3 reads CASSLMGLADNNEQFF. DNA of the CDR3: TGTGCCAGCAGCCTAATGGGACTAGCGGACAACAATGAGCAGTTCTTC. The chain joins TRBV7-7 to TRBJ2-1, with 11 bases fitting TRBD2. The CDR3 length is 16 residues. V lost 5 bases and J lost 5; bases outside the gene matches: 8. Germline V gene sequence: CDR1 SSHAT, CDR2 FNYEAQ (reference sequence).

On this clone itself: The sample contains more than one DNA sequence encoding this CDR3. The chain uses TRBV5-4 and TRBJ1-1; D gene unclear. This CDR3 spans 12 amino acids. The germline V gene encodes CDR1 SGHNT and CDR2 YYREEE (reference sequence). V lost 1 base and J 6 bases, leaving 7 bases between the germline ends. CDR3 loop: CASSLSGSEAFF. In nucleotides, the CDR3 is TGTGCCAGCAGCTTGAGTGGATCTGAAGCTTTCTTT.

The gene calls are TRBV7-2 and TRBJ1-1; D call uncertain. V was shortened by 5 bases and J by 6 bases, with 10 bases between the two germline ends. From germline, CDR1 is SGHTA and CDR2 FQGNSA. This CDR3 has 12 amino acids. Written as DNA, the CDR3 is TGTGCCAGCAGCCCTCTCTTCGCTGAAGCTTTCTTT. This translates into CASSPLFAEAFF.

The rearrangement joins TRBV9 to TRBJ1-1; 7 bases match TRBD1. The CDR3 loop spans 15 amino acids. Germline V CDR1 and CDR2: SGDLS, YYNGEE. Trimming took 4 bases from V and 4 from J; bases not matched to a gene: 10. CDR3 DNA sequence: TGTGCCAGCAGCCCTACGGGACAGATGACCACTGAAGCTTTCTTT. Its protein is CASSPTGQMTTEAFF.

The J gene is TRBJ2-1, the V gene TRBV6-6; the D is unclear. The CDR3 is 10 amino acids. V lost 8 bases to trimming and J lost 6 bases, with 5 bases between them. Per the germline V gene, CDR1 is MNHNY and CDR2 is SVGAGI (reference sequence). The DNA for the CDR3 is TGTGCCAGCGGGCCCAATGAGCAGTTCTTC. This translates into CASGPNEQFF.

The chain carries TRBV7-9 and TRBJ2-5, with 14 bases matching TRBD2. Germline V gene sequence: CDR1 SEHNR, CDR2 FQNEAQ (reference sequence). The V gene end was trimmed by 4 bases and the J gene end by 3 bases; junction bases not matched to a gene: 13. There are 19 residues in the CDR3. CDR3 sequence reads: CASSSNARPGLAGEETQYF. Here the CDR3 DNA reads TGTGCCAGCAGCTCTAACGCCAGGCCGGGACTAGCGGGAGAAGAGACCCAGTACTTC.

The V call is TRBV19, the J call TRBJ1-2, with a tentative D call TRBD1 (5 bases). Germline loops: CDR1 LNHDA, CDR2 SQIVND (reference sequence). V shed 4 bases and J shed 5 bases, with 17 bases lying between them. The CDR3 covers 15 residues. The CDR3 sequence is CASSTRTGARYGYTF. The CDR3 nucleotides read TGTGCCAGTAGTACTCGAACTGGGGCGCGGTATGGCTACACCTTC.

The rearrangement uses TRBV18 and TRBJ1-1; D unclear. The CDR3 covers 14 residues. Per germline, CDR1 KGHSH and CDR2 LQKENI. V was cut by 3 bases and J by 5 bases, with 13 bases left in between. CDR3 nucleotide sequence: TGTGCCAGCTCACCTCCTCCAGTGGGGACTGAAGCTTTCTTT. Protein: CASSPPPVGTEAFF.

The rearrangement joins TRBV28 to TRBJ2-4; tentatively, D is TRBD1 or TRBD2 (5 bases each). The CDR3 covers 14 residues. Germline lookup yields CDR1 MDHEN and CDR2 SYDVKM. The V end was cut by 6 bases, the J end by 0 bases, with 9 bases between. CDR3 loop: CASSPGTAKNIQYF. Written as DNA, the CDR3 is TGTGCCAGCAGCCCTGGGACAGCCAAAAACATTCAGTACTTC.

The rearrangement joins TRBV5-5 to TRBJ2-5, with TRBD2 as a possible D gene (6 bases). This CDR3 comprises 14 residues. The germline CDR1 and CDR2 sequences are SGHKS and YYEKEE (reference sequence). Trimming removed 0 bases from V and 4 bases from J, with 10 bases in between. The CDR3 region is CASSLGLEGETQYF. CDR3 DNA: TGTGCCAGCAGCTTGGGACTAGAGGGAGAGACCCAGTACTTC.

The chain recombines TRBV3-1 (or the pseudogene TRBV3-2) with TRBJ1-2; D unresolved. The germline V gene encodes CDR1 LGHDT and CDR2 YNNKEL (reference sequence). V was cut by 0 bases and J by 2 bases, with 7 bases left in between. This CDR3 spans 14 amino acids. CDR3 region: CASSQELGNYGYTF. For the CDR3, the DNA is TGTGCCAGCAGCCAAGAGTTAGGGAACTATGGCTACACCTTC.

The chain is built from TRBV11-2 and TRBJ1-2; D not resolved. Germline V CDR1 and CDR2: SGHAT, FQNNGV. The V end was cut by 1 base, the J end by 4 bases, with 10 bases between. The CDR3 is 14 amino acids. The CDR3 DNA reads as TGTGCCAGCAGCTTAGTGGGGATCGGCTATGGCTACACCTTC. This encodes CASSLVGIGYGYTF.